This T cell receptor beta chain came from a study of T cell responses to AZD1222 COVID-19 vaccine. Notes on this clone: As yet, its antigen is unknown.

Findings and caveats of the study: The donors showed a predominance of white British ancestry and of females, with possible underestimation of clonal diversity. Just 5 or 6 AZD1222 recipients tested seropositive at baseline. Spike-specific TCR depth and breadth grew after two AZD1222 doses.

Doses given second, at about 4 or about 12 weeks, were pooled. V lost 8 bases and J 4 bases, leaving 18 bases between the germline ends. Germline assignment: CDR1 LNHNV and CDR2 YYDKDF (reference sequence). The CDR3 has 15 residues. Clones were sequenced by immunoSEQ multiplex PCR, and TCRdb holds only the in-frame ones, with some missing. The table has 130,000 or so clones, approximately 91% seen once; the top ten hold around 5.3%. V is TRBV15 and J is TRBJ1-5; maybe TRBD1 (5 bases). This receptor was taken from an adult who received the AZD1222 COVID-19 vaccine. Sequenced material: peripheral blood, taken 28 days after the second AZD1222 dose. The CDR3 DNA reads as TGTGCCACCGGGGCGGATTTAGTGTGGAATCAGCCCCAGCATTTT. Protein: CATGADLVWNQPQHF. The whole variable domain, filled in from reference TRBV15 and TRBJ1-5, reads DAMVIQNPRYQVTQFGKPVTLSCSQTLNHNVMYWYQQKSSQAPKLLFHYYDKDFNNEADTPDNFQSRRPNTSFCFLDIRSPGLGDTAMYLCATGADLVWNQPQHFGDGTRLSIL.